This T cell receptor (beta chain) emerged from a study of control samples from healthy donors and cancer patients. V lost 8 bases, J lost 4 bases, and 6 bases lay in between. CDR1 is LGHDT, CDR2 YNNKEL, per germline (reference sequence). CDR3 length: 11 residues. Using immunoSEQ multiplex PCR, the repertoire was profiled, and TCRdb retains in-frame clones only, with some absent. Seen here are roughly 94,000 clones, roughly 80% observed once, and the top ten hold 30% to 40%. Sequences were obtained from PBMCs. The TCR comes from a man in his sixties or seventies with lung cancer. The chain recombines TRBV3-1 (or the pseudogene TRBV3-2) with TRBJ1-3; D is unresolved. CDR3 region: CASVRGNTIYF. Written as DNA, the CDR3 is TGTGCCAGCGTCAGGGGAAACACCATATATTTT.